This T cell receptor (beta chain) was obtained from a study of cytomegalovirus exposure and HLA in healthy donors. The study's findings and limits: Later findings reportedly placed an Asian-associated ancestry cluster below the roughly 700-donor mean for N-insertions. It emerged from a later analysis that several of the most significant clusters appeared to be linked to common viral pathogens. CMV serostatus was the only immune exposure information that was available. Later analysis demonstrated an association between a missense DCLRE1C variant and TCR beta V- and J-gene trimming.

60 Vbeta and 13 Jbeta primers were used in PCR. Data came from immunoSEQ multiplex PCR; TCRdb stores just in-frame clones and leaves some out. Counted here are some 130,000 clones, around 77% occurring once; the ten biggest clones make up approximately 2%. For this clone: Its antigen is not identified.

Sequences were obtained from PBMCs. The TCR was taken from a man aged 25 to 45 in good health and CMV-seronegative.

The CDR3 bases are TGCGCCAGCAGCCAGGGACTAGCGGGATTCGGGACCCAGTACTTC. This translates into CASSQGLAGFGTQYF. The chain is built from TRBV4-1 and TRBJ2-5, with 13 bases aligning to TRBD2. Per the germline V gene, CDR1 is MGHRA and CDR2 is YSYEKL. Losses at the gene ends were 3 bases for V and 7 bases for J; bases not matched to a gene: 5. The CDR3 is 15 residues long.